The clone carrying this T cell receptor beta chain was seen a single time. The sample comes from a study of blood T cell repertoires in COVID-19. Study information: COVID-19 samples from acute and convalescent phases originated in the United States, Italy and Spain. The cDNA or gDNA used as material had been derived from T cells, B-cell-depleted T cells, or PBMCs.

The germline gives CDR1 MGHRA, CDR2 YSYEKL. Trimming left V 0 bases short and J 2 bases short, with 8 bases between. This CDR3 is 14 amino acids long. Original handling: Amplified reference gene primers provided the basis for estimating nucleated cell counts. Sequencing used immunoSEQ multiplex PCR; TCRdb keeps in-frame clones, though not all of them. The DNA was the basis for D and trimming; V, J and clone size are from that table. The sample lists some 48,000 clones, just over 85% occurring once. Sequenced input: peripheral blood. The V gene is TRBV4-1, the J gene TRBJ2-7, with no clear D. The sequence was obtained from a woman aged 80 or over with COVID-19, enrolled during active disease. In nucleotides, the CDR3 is TGCGCCAGCAGCCAAGATCTTAATACCTACGAGCAGTACTTC. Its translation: CASSQDLNTYEQYF.